This T cell receptor (beta chain) was retrieved from a study of vaccination effects on CD4 cells after COVID-19. Study-level findings and limits: Clones from infection and from vaccination both contracted markedly late after vaccination.

Generated by immunoSEQ multiplex PCR, the TCRdb table keeps only in-frame clones and is missing some. The table includes 70,000 or so clones, around 81% detected once. Expansion with viral peptide pools was applied to antigen-specific CD4+ T cells by the ViraFEST assay prior to sequencing. Having been cultured for 10 days, the cells underwent CD4+ T cell isolation. Negative nucleocapsid antibody tests before and after vaccination confirmed no previous SARS-CoV-2 infection. Cultures of approximately 2.1 million PBMC per well contained around 10 IU/ml IL-2 plus 10 ug/ml peptides. About this clone: The antigen remains undetermined.

Germline V CDR1 and CDR2: KGHDR, SFDVKD. The CDR3 has 13 amino acids. With 5 bases clipped from V and 5 bases from J, the junction kept 4 bases outside the gene matches. The source material was CD4+ T cells from PBMCs cultured with SARS-CoV-2 spike peptides, sampled before COVID-19 vaccination. The gene calls are TRBV24-1 and TRBJ1-2, with TRBD1 matching over 7 bases. The clonotype originates from a human donor who received a COVID-19 vaccine. In nucleotides, the CDR3 is TGTGCCACCAGTGCTAAGGACAGGTATGGCTACACCTTC. Its translation: CATSAKDRYGYTF.